Below, 17 T cell receptor beta chains from the same sample are listed, as sequenced in a study of identical twins. From the 5' RACE reads, TCRdb called clonotypes with MiXCR, one entry per CDR3 protein. The sample holds approximately 1.8 million distinct CDR3 sequences; 32% are singletons and the top ten take 0.25% to 0.3%. Sequencing used cord blood. The receptors derive from a newborn girl in good health.

The chain couples TRBV5-8 to TRBJ1-5; D is perhaps TRBD1 (5 bases). V lost 3 bases and J 5 bases, leaving 18 bases between the germline ends. Germline CDR1 SGHTS, CDR2 YDEGEE. The CDR3 is 16 residues long. The CDR3 loop reads CASSSGVGRIYQPQHF. CDR3 nucleotides: TGTGCCAGCAGCTCGGGGGTAGGGAGGATTTATCAGCCCCAGCATTTT.

V is TRBV5-6 and J is TRBJ2-1; TRBD1 aligns across 9 bases. This CDR3 spans 13 amino acids. The J segment lost 9 bases and the V segment lost 3 bases, leaving 4 bases of the junction unmatched. Germline lookup yields CDR1 SGHDT and CDR2 YYEEEE. The CDR3 spells CASSWTGVGEQFF. In DNA, the CDR3 is TGTGCCAGCAGCTGGACAGGGGTTGGTGAGCAGTTCTTC.

The V call is TRBV12-3 or TRBV12-4, the J call TRBJ2-2; D gene ambiguous. V lost 6 bases to trimming and J lost 2 bases, with 13 bases between them. This CDR3 has 15 residues. CDR3 loop: CASRPTLTNTGELFF. DNA of the CDR3: TGTGCCAGCAGACCGACACTCACTAACACCGGGGAGCTGTTTTTT.

Worth noting for this clonotype: A much larger clone differs from this one at a single base, so this may be a read error. The V gene is TRBV29-1, the J gene TRBJ2-5; D gene unclear. CDR3 length equals 11 residues. V dropped 4 bases and J dropped 11 bases, with 14 bases sitting between them. Germline V CDR1 and CDR2: SQVTM, ANQGSEA. CDR3 nucleotides: TGCAGCGTTGTGCCAAACAATGAGCAGTACTTC. Its translation: CSVVPNNEQYF.

The chain links TRBV28 to TRBJ1-2; 7 bases are shared with TRBD1. The trim removed 7 bases at V and 5 bases at J, leaving 7 bases unmatched. Germline CDR1 reads MDHEN; CDR2 reads SYDVKM. The CDR3 contains 13 residues. The CDR3 spells CASTPGGGYGYTF. The DNA for the CDR3 is TGTGCCAGCACCCCAGGGGGGGGTTATGGCTACACCTTC.

V usage is TRBV12-3 or TRBV12-4 and J usage is TRBJ2-5; 13 nucleotides align to TRBD2. V lost 5 bases, J lost 11 bases, and 11 bases stayed unmatched. The CDR3 is 15 residues long. The CDR3 protein is CASSRFGLAGEEQYF. CDR3 coding DNA: TGTGCCAGCAGTCGATTCGGACTAGCGGGAGAAGAGCAGTACTTC.

This clonotype appeared a single time. The V gene is TRBV28, the J gene TRBJ2-3; the match to TRBD2 covers 10 bases. CDR1 is MDHEN, CDR2 SYDVKM, per germline. Unmatched junction bases numbered 7, after V lost 6 bases and J lost 4 bases. The CDR3 sequence is 15 residues long. CDR3 nucleotides: TGTGCCAGCAGGTCAGCGGGAGGGACCCCAGATACGCAGTATTTT. It specifies CASRSAGGTPDTQYF.

The CDR3 sequence is CATSDAGTDFYGYTF. CDR3 DNA sequence: TGTGCCACCAGTGACGCCGGGACAGATTTCTATGGCTACACCTTC. The rearrangement uses TRBV24-1 and TRBJ1-2, with TRBD1 identical over 7 bases. Germline CDR1 KGHDR, CDR2 SFDVKD. This CDR3 is built from 15 residues. Trimming took 4 bases from V and 4 from J; bases not matched to a gene: 8.

This chain uses TRBV7-2 with TRBJ2-3; the match to TRBD2 covers 11 bases. After removal of 2 bases from V and 6 bases from J, the junction contained 19 bases not matched to a gene. Germline V gene lookup returns CDR1 SGHTA and CDR2 FQGNSA. This CDR3 is 20 amino acids long. CDR3 nucleotide sequence: TGTGCCAGCAGCTTATCGGGAGGGACTAGCGGTTATAACTTCATGGATACGCAGTATTTT. Protein product: CASSLSGGTSGYNFMDTQYF.

The V and J genes are TRBV6-5 and TRBJ2-3, with 8 bases identical to TRBD1. Trimming took 2 bases from V and 1 from J; bases not matched to a gene: 2. Germline CDR1 MNHEY, CDR2 SVGAGI. This CDR3 region has 15 residues. CDR3 sequence: CASSYVDRGTDTQYF. The DNA of the CDR3 is TGTGCCAGCAGTTACGTGGACAGGGGCACAGATACGCAGTATTTT.

The chain employs TRBV7-2 and TRBJ2-7, with D perhaps matching TRBD1 (6 bases). Germline loops: CDR1 SGHTA, CDR2 FQGNSA. Trimming shortened V by 5 bases and J by 1 base, and 15 bases separated the two germline ends. CDR3 size: 15 residues. Here the CDR3 reads CASSPDRSGSYEQYF. The CDR3 DNA is TGTGCCAGCAGCCCAGACAGGTCTGGTTCCTACGAGCAGTACTTC.

V and J are TRBV28 and TRBJ1-4; D is perhaps TRBD1 (6 bases). The CDR3 has 14 amino acids. V lost 3 bases and J 7 bases, leaving 12 bases between the germline ends. Germline-derived CDR1 and CDR2 are MDHEN and SYDVKM. The CDR3 coding sequence is TGTGCCAGCAGTTTGGGGACAAGGCGTGAAAAACTGTTTTTT. This sequence encodes CASSLGTRREKLFF.

CDR3 sequence reads: CASGGQVQETQYF. The CDR3, as DNA: TGTGCCAGCGGGGGACAGGTCCAAGAGACCCAGTACTTC. The gene calls are TRBV2 and TRBJ2-5; 8 bases fit TRBD1. There are 13 residues in the CDR3. Unmatched junction bases numbered 3, after V lost 8 bases and J lost 1 base. The germline gives CDR1 SNHLY, CDR2 FYNNEI. The entire variable domain, with the rest obtained from reference TRBV2 and TRBJ2-5, is as follows: EPEVTQTPSHQVTQMGQEVILRCVPISNHLYFYWYRQILGQKVEFLVSFYNNEISEKSEIFDDQFSVERPDGSNFTLKIRSTKLEDSAMYFCASGGQVQETQYFGPGTRLLVL.

The chain employs TRBV2 and TRBJ2-5; no firm D call. The CDR3 has 11 amino acids. V was pared by 9 bases and J by 11 bases, with 16 bases between. The germline V gene has CDR1 SNHLY and CDR2 FYNNEI. This chain's CDR3 is CASRALSEQYF. The CDR3 nucleotides read TGTGCCAGTAGGGCCCTCTCAGAGCAGTACTTC.

The chain has TRBV7-9 and TRBJ2-3; 11 bases map to TRBD1. From germline, CDR1 is SEHNR and CDR2 FQNEAQ (reference sequence). V gave up 5 bases and J gave up 3 bases; unmatched junction bases: 10. The CDR3 totals 17 residues. CDR3 in amino acids: CASSPSRTGGVTDTQYF. CDR3 sequence (DNA): TGTGCCAGCAGCCCCTCTAGGACAGGGGGCGTGACAGATACGCAGTATTTT.

The chain is built from TRBV28 and TRBJ2-1, with a weak D call TRBD1 (5 bases). The V gene lost 7 bases and the J gene lost 2 bases, with 12 bases spanning the gap. This CDR3 contains 14 residues. Germline-derived CDR1 and CDR2 are MDHEN and SYDVKM. The CDR3 loop is CASNVPGPYNEQFF. The CDR3, as DNA: TGTGCCAGCAATGTCCCAGGGCCCTACAATGAGCAGTTCTTC. The variable domain in full, with the rest retrieved from reference TRBV28 and TRBJ2-1, is DVKVTQSSRYLVKRTGEKVFLECVQDMDHENMFWYRQDPGLGLRLIYFSYDVKMKEKGDIPEGYSVSREKKERFSLILESASTNQTSMYLCASNVPGPYNEQFFGPGTRLTVL.

This clonotype came up a few times. This chain uses TRBV6-5 with TRBJ2-5, with 9 bases identical to TRBD1. The CDR3 contains 15 residues. CDR1 is MNHEY and CDR2 is SVGAGI in the germline V gene. Germline trimming cut 2 bases from V and 11 bases from J; bases unmatched to any gene: 12. CDR3 nucleotides: TGTGCCAGCAGTTACCGGGACAGGGCATACAATGAGCAGTACTTC. Protein product: CASSYRDRAYNEQYF.